This passage covers 6 T cell receptor beta chains from one sample sequenced in a study of T cells in Graves' hyperthyroidism and ophthalmopathy. TCR beta CDR3 regions were amplified from RNA. The HTBI set primed first-round TCR CDR3 RT-PCR. Each CDR3 protein gets one entry after TCRdb re-called the multiplex PCR reads with MiXCR. The sample records hundreds of thousands of distinct CDR3 sequences, over 12% being singletons. Sequencing was done on a sample of blood. These receptor sequences come from a woman aged 40 to 55 with Graves' ophthalmopathy.

This clonotype was detected ten times or more. The chain links TRBV6-4 to TRBJ2-6; 7 bases fit TRBD1. V shed 5 bases, J shed 2 bases, and the junction held 9 bases outside the gene matches. This CDR3 is 17 amino acids long. The V gene's germline CDR1 is MRHNA and CDR2 SNTAGT. The CDR3 DNA is TGTGCCAGCAGTCAGGCAGGGGGTAAGGCTGGGGCCAACGTCCTGACTTTC. Translation gives CASSQAGGKAGANVLTF.

There are many counts of this clonotype. V gene TRBV15 combines with J gene TRBJ1-1; a possible D gene is TRBD1 (5 bases). Per germline, CDR1 LNHNV and CDR2 YYDKDF (reference sequence). There are 14 residues in the CDR3. V gave up 5 bases and J gave up 6 bases, with 16 bases separating them. The CDR3 is CATSPTRGVAEAFF. The CDR3 region has the DNA TGTGCCACCAGCCCCACGCGGGGGGTCGCTGAAGCTTTCTTT.

This chain joins TRBV6-1 and TRBJ2-7; 9 bases are a match to TRBD1. Germline assignment: CDR1 MNHNS and CDR2 SASEGT. The CDR3 is 15 amino acids. V trimming: 1 base; J trimming: 4 bases; junction bases outside the gene matches: 5. In nucleotides, the CDR3 is TGTGCCAGCAGTGAAGGAGGGGGACAGGGTTACGAGCAGTACTTC. This encodes CASSEGGGQGYEQYF.

This clonotype was seen ten or more times. The chain is built from TRBV27 and TRBJ2-7; 8 bases fit TRBD2. Trimming at V came to 3 bases and at J to 6 bases, leaving 13 bases not matched to a gene. The CDR3 covers 16 residues. Germline lookup yields CDR1 MNHEY and CDR2 SMNVEV (reference sequence). CDR3 loop: CASSFGSGGARGEQYF. The CDR3 bases are TGTGCCAGCAGTTTTGGGTCCGGGGGGGCTAGGGGCGAGCAGTACTTC.

This clonotype was detected many times. The chain joins TRBV7-8 to TRBJ1-1; D uncertain. The CDR3 runs 16 residues. Per the germline V gene, CDR1 is SGHVS and CDR2 is FQNEAQ. The V end was cut by 5 bases, the J end by 1 base, with 17 bases between. The CDR3 loop reads CASSPSWGSPNTEAFF. In DNA, the CDR3 is TGTGCCAGCAGCCCATCTTGGGGAAGCCCGAACACTGAAGCTTTCTTT.

The chain is built from TRBV19 and TRBJ1-1, with D unresolved. The length of the CDR3 is 13 residues. Germline V gives CDR1 LNHDA, CDR2 SQIVND (reference sequence). V was trimmed by 2 bases and J by 1 base, leaving 5 bases between them. The CDR3 region has the DNA TGTGCCAGTAGTATATACCGGAACACTGAAGCTTTCTTT. As protein: CASSIYRNTEAFF. The variable domain in full, completed from reference TRBV19 and TRBJ1-1, reads DGGITQSPKYLFRKEGQNVTLSCEQNLNHDAMYWYRQDPGQGLRLIYYSQIVNDFQKGDIAEGYSVSREKKESFPLTVTSAQKNPTAFYLCASSIYRNTEAFFGQGTRLTVV.